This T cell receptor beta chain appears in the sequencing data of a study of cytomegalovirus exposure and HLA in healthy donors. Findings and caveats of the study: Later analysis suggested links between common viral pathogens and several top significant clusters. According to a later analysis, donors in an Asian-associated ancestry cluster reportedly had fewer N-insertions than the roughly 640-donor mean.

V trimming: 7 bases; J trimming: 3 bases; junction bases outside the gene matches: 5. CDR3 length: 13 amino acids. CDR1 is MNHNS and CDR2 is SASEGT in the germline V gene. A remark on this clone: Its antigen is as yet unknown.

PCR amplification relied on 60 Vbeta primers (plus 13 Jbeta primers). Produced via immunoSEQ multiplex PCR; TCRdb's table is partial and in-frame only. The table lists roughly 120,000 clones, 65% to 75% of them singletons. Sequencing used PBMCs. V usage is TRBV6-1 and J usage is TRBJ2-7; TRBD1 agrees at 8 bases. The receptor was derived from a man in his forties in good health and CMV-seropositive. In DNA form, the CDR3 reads TGTGCCAGCACCATGGGACAGGACTACGAGCAGTACTTC. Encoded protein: CASTMGQDYEQYF.